The entry below gives a single T cell receptor (beta chain) sequence along with its context. The data belong to a study of blood T cell repertoires in COVID-19. Study details: Sites across the United States, Italy and Spain contributed samples from acute and convalescent COVID-19. PBMCs, B-cell-depleted T cells, or T cells were the source of the cDNA or gDNA that made up the material.

V dropped 5 bases and J dropped 6; count of bases not matched to a gene: 10. The CDR3 loop spans 15 amino acids. Germline CDR1 and CDR2: LNHDA and SQIVND (reference sequence). TCRdb keeps only in-frame clones here, not all; method: immunoSEQ multiplex PCR. The sample includes approximately 72,000 clones, approximately 91% of them seen just once. The sequencing input was peripheral blood. V and J are TRBV19 and TRBJ1-2, with TRBD1 matching over 9 bases. This sequence was found in a man aged 50 to 60 with acute or convalescent COVID-19. This chain's CDR3 is CASSPPGGQGHGYTF. The CDR3 DNA sequence: TGTGCCAGTAGTCCCCCCGGAGGACAGGGGCATGGCTACACCTTC.